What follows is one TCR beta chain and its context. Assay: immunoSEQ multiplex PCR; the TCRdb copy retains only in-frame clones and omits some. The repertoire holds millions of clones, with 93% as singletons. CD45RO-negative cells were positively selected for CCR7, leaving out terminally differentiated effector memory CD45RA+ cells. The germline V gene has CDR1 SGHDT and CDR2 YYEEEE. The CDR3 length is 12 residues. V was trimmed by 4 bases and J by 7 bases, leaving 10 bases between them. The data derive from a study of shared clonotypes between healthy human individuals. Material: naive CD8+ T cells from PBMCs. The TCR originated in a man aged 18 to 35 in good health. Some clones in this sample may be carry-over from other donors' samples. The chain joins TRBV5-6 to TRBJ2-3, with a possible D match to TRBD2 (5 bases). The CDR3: CASSPTGNTQYF. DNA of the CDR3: TGTGCCAGCAGCCCTACGGGGAATACGCAGTATTTT.